The 20 T cell receptor beta chains listed next were all sequenced from one sample in a study of siplizumab effects on memory and regulatory T cells. TCRdb's table, derived via immunoSEQ multiplex PCR, lists solely in-frame clones and lacks some. The sample records more than 95,000 clones, roughly 94% being singletons. Sequencing was done on a sample of non-Treg CD4+ T cells sorted from blood. Receptor source: a human donor in good health.

This chain links TRBV7-2 with TRBJ2-5; D is unclear. CDR3 length: 11 residues. V was shortened by 5 bases and J by 6 bases, with 7 bases between the two germline ends. From germline, CDR1 is SGHTA and CDR2 FQGNSA. The CDR3 coding sequence is TGTGCCAGCAGCCGCGAACAGACCCAGTACTTC. Its translation: CASSREQTQYF.

This chain connects TRBV6-5 to TRBJ2-7; 9 bases agree with TRBD2. J gave up 6 bases and V 5 bases, and 5 bases lay outside the gene matches. The V gene's germline CDR1 is MNHEY and CDR2 SVGAGI. CDR3 length equals 13 residues. The CDR3 DNA is TGTGCCAGCAGTCAAGGGACTAGCTTCGAGCAGTACTTC. Translating it yields CASSQGTSFEQYF.

The chain joins TRBV9 to TRBJ1-2, with TRBD1 as a possible D gene (6 bases). The CDR3 sequence is 16 residues long. CDR1 SGDLS and CDR2 YYNGEE come from the germline V gene. V dropped 0 bases and J dropped 5 bases, with 17 bases sitting between them. CDR3 sequence: CASSVATTQGKYGYTF. The CDR3 nucleotides read TGTGCCAGCAGCGTAGCGACAACACAGGGAAAGTATGGCTACACCTTC.

This rearrangement joins TRBV9 to TRBJ2-5; TRBD2 aligns across 14 bases. V was clipped by 4 bases and J by 2 bases; unmatched bases: 7. Germline V gives CDR1 SGDLS, CDR2 YYNGEE. This CDR3 region has 17 residues. CDR3 sequence (DNA): TGTGCCAGCAGCCCAGGACTAGCGGGAGGTGGGCAAGAGACCCAGTACTTC. The encoded protein is CASSPGLAGGGQETQYF.

The chain employs TRBV5-8 and TRBJ2-3; no reliable D call. Germline values: CDR1 SGHTS, CDR2 YDEGEE. With 3 bases removed from V and 2 bases from J, the gap between germline ends came to 16 bases. The CDR3 runs to 16 residues. In DNA form, the CDR3 reads TGTGCCAGCAGCTCGGAAGGCCCGGCCCTCACAGATACGCAGTATTTT. This codes for CASSSEGPALTDTQYF. Full variable domain (missing parts from reference TRBV5-8 and TRBJ2-3): EAGVTQSPTHLIKTRGQQATLRCSPISGHTSVYWYQQALGLGLQFLLWYDEGEERNRGNFPPRFSGRQFPNYSSELNVNALELEDSALYLCASSSEGPALTDTQYFGPGTRLTVL.

J is TRBJ1-2 and V is TRBV6-5, with D tentatively TRBD1 (6 bases). The CDR3 runs 14 residues. V was pared by 5 bases and J by 0 bases, with 10 bases between. Germline V CDR1 and CDR2: MNHEY, SVGAGI. DNA for the CDR3: TGTGCCAGCAGTCAACAGGGTTCTAACTATGGCTACACCTTC. Amino acids: CASSQQGSNYGYTF.

This clone was observed a single time. The chain links TRBV7-9 to TRBJ1-1; D is ambiguous. Per germline, CDR1 SEHNR and CDR2 FQNEAQ (reference sequence). Trimming stripped 7 bases from V and 9 bases from J, with 12 bases between. This CDR3 contains 11 residues. The DNA of the CDR3 is TGTGCCAGCACCTTGTTCCCCAAAGCTTTCTTT. Translation: CASTLFPKAFF.

The V and J genes are TRBV5-6 and TRBJ2-5, with 7 bases matching TRBD2. J gave up 5 bases and V 2 bases, and 12 bases lay outside the gene matches. There are 16 residues in the CDR3. Germline CDR1 is SGHDT and CDR2 is YYEEEE. The DNA of the CDR3 is TGTGCCAGCAGCTTCGACTCCCAGGGAGGGCGGGAGACCCAGTACTTC. Its protein product is CASSFDSQGGRETQYF.

The V and J genes are TRBV19 and TRBJ2-1; D is ambiguous. This CDR3 region has 14 residues. With 5 bases removed from V and 0 bases from J, the gap between germline ends came to 8 bases. The V gene's germline CDR1 is LNHDA and CDR2 SQIVND (reference sequence). CDR3 amino acids: CASSLRLSYNEQFF. The CDR3 coding sequence is TGTGCCAGTAGTTTGCGACTCTCCTACAATGAGCAGTTCTTC. The whole variable domain, remainder taken from reference TRBV19 and TRBJ2-1, is DGGITQSPKYLFRKEGQNVTLSCEQNLNHDAMYWYRQDPGQGLRLIYYSQIVNDFQKGDIAEGYSVSREKKESFPLTVTSAQKNPTAFYLCASSLRLSYNEQFFGPGTRLTVL.

V is TRBV5-1 and J is TRBJ2-1; TRBD1 or TRBD2 may be the D gene (7 bases each). Germline V gene lookup returns CDR1 SGHRS and CDR2 YFSETQ. V lost 6 bases, J lost 2 bases, and 12 bases lay in between. The CDR3 runs 14 residues. The CDR3 sequence: CASKAGQTYNEQFF. The CDR3 DNA follows: TGCGCCAGCAAAGCGGGACAGACCTACAATGAGCAGTTCTTC. The whole variable domain, filled in from reference TRBV5-1 and TRBJ2-1, reads KAGVTQTPRYLIKTRGQQVTLSCSPISGHRSVSWYQQTPGQGLQFLFEYFSETQRNKGNFPGRFSGRQFSNSRSEMNVSTLELGDSALYLCASKAGQTYNEQFFGPGTRLTVL.

The chain couples TRBV5-1 to TRBJ1-3; the D gene is possibly TRBD1 (6 bases). The CDR3 is 14 amino acids. The germline gives CDR1 SGHRS, CDR2 YFSETQ. V gave up 5 bases and J gave up 2 bases, with 11 bases separating them. The CDR3 here is CASRTTGTGNTIYF. In nucleotides, the CDR3 is TGCGCCAGCAGAACTACAGGGACTGGAAACACCATATATTTT.

The rearrangement uses TRBV6-5 and TRBJ1-2; D remains unclear. V lost 0 bases and J 2 bases, leaving 4 bases between the germline ends. Per the germline V gene, CDR1 is MNHEY and CDR2 is SVGAGI. The CDR3 runs to 13 residues. CDR3: CASSYSGNYGYTF. The CDR3 nucleotides are TGTGCCAGCAGTTACTCAGGAAACTATGGCTACACCTTC.

This clone was counted between two and nine times. The V call is TRBV14, the J call TRBJ1-5; D gene unclear. This CDR3 region has 13 residues. From germline, CDR1 is SGHDN and CDR2 FVKESK. The V and J ends lost 4 bases and 4 bases respectively, with 8 bases between them. The CDR3 DNA follows: TGTGCCAGCAGCCTGGGTCCTAATCAGCCCCAGCATTTT. Amino acid sequence: CASSLGPNQPQHF.

The gene calls are TRBV7-9 and TRBJ1-3; D gene uncertain. Between the trimmed V and J ends, which lost 2 bases and 0 bases, there was a span of 8 bases. Germline V gives CDR1 SEHNR, CDR2 FQNEAQ (reference sequence). This CDR3 spans 15 amino acids. CDR3 bases: TGTGCCAGCAGCTTATCAAGGAACTCTGGAAACACCATATATTTT. Its protein is CASSLSRNSGNTIYF.

The rearrangement links TRBV5-8 to TRBJ1-2; D not certain. The CDR3 runs to 11 residues. CDR1 and CDR2 (germline): SGHTS, YDEGEE. Trimming cost V 5 bases and J 2 bases, with 4 bases left between them. The chain's CDR3 is CASRGNYGYTF. The CDR3, as DNA: TGTGCCAGCAGGGGCAACTATGGCTACACCTTC. Full variable domain (outside the CDR3, taken from reference TRBV5-8 and TRBJ1-2): EAGVTQSPTHLIKTRGQQATLRCSPISGHTSVYWYQQALGLGLQFLLWYDEGEERNRGNFPPRFSGRQFPNYSSELNVNALELEDSALYLCASRGNYGYTFGSGTRLTVV.

This clone was detected a few times. The rearrangement uses TRBV7-8 and TRBJ1-5; D is unclear. Between the trimmed V and J ends, which lost 5 bases and 11 bases, there was a span of 13 bases. The V gene's germline CDR1 is SGHVS and CDR2 FQNEAQ. CDR3 length: 12 residues. The DNA for the CDR3 is TGTGCCAGCAGCCTCACCGACGGGTCCCAGCATTTT. Amino acids: CASSLTDGSQHF.

The chain carries TRBV7-2 and TRBJ2-3; no definite D call. The V gene's germline CDR1 is SGHTA and CDR2 FQGNSA. The ends were cut back, 1 base at V and 2 bases at J, with 7 bases in the middle. The CDR3 is 14 amino acids. The chain's CDR3 is CASSLERNTDTQYF. In DNA, the CDR3 is TGTGCCAGCAGCTTAGAACGGAACACAGATACGCAGTATTTT.

V gene TRBV2 combines with J gene TRBJ2-4; the D is unclear. Trimming removed 5 bases at V and 2 bases at J, with 10 bases between. The CDR3 is made up of 14 amino acids. Germline assignment: CDR1 SNHLY and CDR2 FYNNEI. The CDR3 is CASSPAMTKNIQYF. DNA of the CDR3: TGTGCCAGCAGTCCGGCCATGACCAAAAACATTCAGTACTTC.

The chain carries TRBV6-1 and TRBJ2-3; the D call may be TRBD1 or TRBD2 (6 bases each). Trimming left V 4 bases short and J 4 bases short, with 12 bases between. The CDR3 is 14 residues long. Germline values: CDR1 MNHNS, CDR2 SASEGT. CDR3 loop: CASSGIGGPDTQYF. The CDR3 DNA follows: TGTGCCAGCAGTGGGATTGGGGGGCCAGATACGCAGTATTTT.

The J gene is TRBJ1-5, the V gene TRBV18; D not certain. Trimming pared 3 bases from V and 3 bases from J, leaving 3 bases between. This CDR3 is built from 12 residues. Germline CDR1 is KGHSH and CDR2 is LQKENI. The CDR3 loop is CASSPLNQPQHF. The CDR3 DNA follows: TGTGCCAGCTCACCGCTCAATCAGCCCCAGCATTTT. The full variable domain, rest sourced from reference TRBV18 and TRBJ1-5, is NAGVMQNPRHLVRRRGQEARLRCSPMKGHSHVYWYRQLPEEGLKFMVYLQKENIIDESGMPKERFSAEFPKEGPSILRIQQVVRGDSAAYFCASSPLNQPQHFGDGTRLSIL.